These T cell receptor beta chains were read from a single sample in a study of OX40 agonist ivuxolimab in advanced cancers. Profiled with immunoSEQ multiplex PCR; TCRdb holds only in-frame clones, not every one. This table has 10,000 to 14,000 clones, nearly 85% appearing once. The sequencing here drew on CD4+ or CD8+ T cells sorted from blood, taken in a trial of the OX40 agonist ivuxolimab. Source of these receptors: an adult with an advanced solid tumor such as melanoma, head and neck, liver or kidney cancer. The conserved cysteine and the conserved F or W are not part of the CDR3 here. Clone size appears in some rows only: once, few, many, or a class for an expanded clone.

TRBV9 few ASSVDGDYEQY
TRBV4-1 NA ASSQVEGGDYGYT
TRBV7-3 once ASSLNGGSSYNEQF
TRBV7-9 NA ASSLALGISTDTQY
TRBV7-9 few ASSTSGGQYQETQY
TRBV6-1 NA ASSEDSHQPQH
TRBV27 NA ASSQAGGVYEQY
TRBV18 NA ASSPPRGGPYEQY
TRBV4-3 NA ASSPGRGRGNGYT
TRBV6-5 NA ASSYWRKGNTGELF
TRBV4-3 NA ASSQERGVGPPEAF
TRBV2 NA AFSEDRGPDEQY
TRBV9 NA ASSDGQGQDGNTEAF
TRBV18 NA ASSPPERSSYEQY
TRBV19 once ASSTRPTSVNEQF
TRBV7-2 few ASSPALALSAGSTQY
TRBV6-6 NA ASRIQEWTEAF
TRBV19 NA ASSVGSSYNEQF
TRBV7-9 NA ASRQAGGLQF
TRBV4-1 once ASSQIEDPDTQY
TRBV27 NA ASSSHLSYEQY
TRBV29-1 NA SVTGRVYNEQF
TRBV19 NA ASSMGSYHTDTQY
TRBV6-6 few ASSLKGGRNSEQY
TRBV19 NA ASSLTSGHEQF
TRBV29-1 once SVAPTGDEQF
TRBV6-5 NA ASSYSESADTQY
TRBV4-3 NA ASSQDPTGGANVLT
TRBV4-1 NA ASSQEGAGVSYEQY
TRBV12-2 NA ASSWSFGDTQY
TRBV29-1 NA SARTQTELF
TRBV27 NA ASSSIDTTANEQF
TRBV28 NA ASSRWVEEITDTQY
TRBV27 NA ASRTGAVDTQY
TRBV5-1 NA ASSFPGQGSGANVLT
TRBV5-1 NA ASSLAEEDTQY
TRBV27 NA ASSGGLGPTYEQY
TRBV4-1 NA ASSQSPPGTGAGTDTQY
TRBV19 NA ASSIEGPGELF
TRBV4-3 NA ASSHRTVVPSANEKLF
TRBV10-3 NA AISESRRLQYNEQF
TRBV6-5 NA ASSETGQETQY
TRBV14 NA ASSHARTGEETQY
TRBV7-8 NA ASSLFVAYEQY
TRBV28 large ASSSGTQDNSPLH
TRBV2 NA ASSATVSSRDTQY
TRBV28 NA ASTTPLAGDVTGELF